The 8 T cell receptor beta chains listed next were all sequenced from one sample in a study of shared clonotypes between healthy human individuals. Clones were read by immunoSEQ multiplex PCR, and TCRdb kept only the in-frame ones, dropping some. The sample contains about half a million clones, 79% of which appear only once. Material: PBMCs. The receptors were gathered from a woman between 35 and 50 years old in good health. Some clones in this sample may be carry-over from other donors' samples.

V gene TRBV7-2 combines with J gene TRBJ2-7; no clear D gene. The CDR3 is 13 residues long. CDR1 and CDR2 (germline): SGHTA, FQGNSA. V gave up 1 base and J gave up 6 bases, with 10 bases separating them. The CDR3 coding sequence is TGTGCCAGCAGCTTAGGTGTGAGAAGCGAGCAGTACTTC. The encoded protein is CASSLGVRSEQYF.

V and J are TRBV10-3 and TRBJ1-1; 8 bases fit TRBD1. CDR1 and CDR2 (germline): ENHRY, SYGVKD. V lost 0 bases to trimming and J lost 1 base; unmatched junction nucleotides: 10. This CDR3 has 18 residues. The CDR3 nucleotides read TGTGCCATCAGTGAGTCGACTCGGACAGGGCGCACGAACACTGAAGCTTTCTTT. Protein: CAISESTRTGRTNTEAFF.

The rearrangement uses TRBV15 and TRBJ1-2; no firm D call. The V end lost 0 bases, the J end lost 2 bases, and 4 bases lay between the germline ends. The germline V gene encodes CDR1 LNHNV and CDR2 YYDKDF (reference sequence). This CDR3 comprises 13 residues. The CDR3 DNA follows: TGTGCCACCAGCAGAGATTTAAACTATGGCTACACCTTC. This codes for CATSRDLNYGYTF.

The V gene is TRBV7-8, the J gene TRBJ2-3; 9 bases line up with TRBD1. Germline lookup yields CDR1 SGHVS and CDR2 FQNEAQ. The V gene end was trimmed by 5 bases and the J gene end by 3 bases; junction bases not matched to a gene: 3. This CDR3 is built from 14 residues. In DNA, the CDR3 is TGTGCCAGCAGCCGGACAGGGGAAACAGATACGCAGTATTTT. It yields the protein CASSRTGETDTQYF.

J is TRBJ2-3 and V is TRBV12-5; no definite D call. The ends were cut back, 0 bases at V and 5 bases at J, with 3 bases in the middle. CDR3 length equals 12 residues. Looked up from germline, CDR1 is LGHNT and CDR2 is FRNRAP. This CDR3 reads CASGLVEDTQYF. The CDR3 region has the DNA TGTGCTAGTGGTTTGGTTGAAGATACGCAGTATTTT.

The rearrangement uses TRBV18 and TRBJ2-2; D may be TRBD1 or TRBD2 (5 bases each). The V end was cut by 6 bases, the J end by 5 bases, with 13 bases between. The CDR3 covers 14 residues. CDR1 KGHSH and CDR2 LQKENI come from the germline V gene. The CDR3 DNA reads TGTGCCAGCTCCCCAGGGACCCAGACCGGGGAGCTGTTTTTT. Translation: CASSPGTQTGELFF.

V is TRBV30 and J is TRBJ2-2; no firm D call. Germline values: CDR1 GTSNPN, CDR2 SVGIG (reference sequence). The length of the CDR3 is 13 residues. Trimming took 0 bases from V and 3 from J, leaving 5 bases between them. The CDR3 spells CAWSVEYTGELFF. In nucleotides, the CDR3 is TGTGCCTGGAGTGTAGAGTACACCGGGGAGCTGTTTTTT.

The chain links TRBV5-1 to TRBJ2-5, with a weak D call TRBD1 (6 bases). V was shortened by 6 bases and J by 5 bases, with 17 bases between the two germline ends. The CDR3 contains 14 residues. Per the germline V gene, CDR1 is SGHRS and CDR2 is YFSETQ. This chain's CDR3 is CASTTQGRWETQYF. In DNA form, the CDR3 reads TGCGCCAGCACCACACAGGGAAGATGGGAGACCCAGTACTTC.